These 19 T cell receptor beta chains originate from one sample sequenced in a study of T-cell memory formation after mild COVID-19. TCRdb called the 5' RACE reads again in MiXCR, with one record for every CDR3 protein. The sample has 470,000 or so distinct CDR3 sequences, under 20% seen once. The sample was PBMCs or a T cell subset sorted from them (not recorded which). Receptors were obtained from a man aged 18 to 30 who had mild COVID-19 (a few samples of this study predate the infection). Cell type and time point are not known.

This clonotype has only a few counts. This chain joins TRBV28 and TRBJ2-2, with 7 bases identical to TRBD1. The germline gives CDR1 MDHEN, CDR2 SYDVKM. There are 15 residues in the CDR3. Trimming cost V 6 bases and J 5 bases; bases outside gene matches: 9. CDR3 nucleotide sequence: TGTGCCAGCAGAGGTCACAGGGGAGATACCGGGGAGCTGTTTTTT. Its protein is CASRGHRGDTGELFF.

This clonotype was seen only a few times. The V call is TRBV2, the J call TRBJ2-7; perhaps TRBD2 as D (7 bases). V was shortened by 1 base and J by 2 bases, with 9 bases between the two germline ends. Germline loops: CDR1 SNHLY, CDR2 FYNNEI. The CDR3 runs 14 residues. The DNA for the CDR3 is TGTGCCAGCAGTGAAGTGCGGGGGCCCTACGAGCAGTACTTC. As protein: CASSEVRGPYEQYF.

This clonotype has just a few counts. The J gene is TRBJ2-1, the V gene TRBV20-1; D is ambiguous. V lost 0 bases and J lost 8, with 5 bases in between. The CDR3 consists of 11 residues. Germline CDR1 and CDR2: DFQATT and SNEGSKA (reference sequence). CDR3 amino acids: CSARDSDEQFF. The CDR3 nucleotides are TGCAGTGCTAGAGATAGTGATGAGCAGTTCTTC.

This chain links TRBV30 with TRBJ2-6; D is tentatively TRBD1 or TRBD2 (5 bases each). This CDR3 comprises 14 residues. Trimming stripped 5 bases from V and 2 bases from J, with 10 bases between. Germline V gene data show CDR1 as GTSNPN and CDR2 as SVGIG (reference sequence). The CDR3 nucleotides are TGTGCCTGGTCCCTGGGGGCTGGGGCCAACGTCCTGACTTTC. It specifies CAWSLGAGANVLTF.

The chain recombines TRBV6-5 with TRBJ2-5, with 7 nucleotides matching TRBD2. The germline V gene encodes CDR1 MNHEY and CDR2 SVGAGI. The CDR3 totals 15 residues. The junction had 7 bases not matched to a gene; V was cut back by 2 bases and J by 4 bases. CDR3 protein: CASSYIFRGGETQYF. The CDR3, as DNA: TGTGCCAGCAGTTACATTTTTCGCGGGGGAGAGACCCAGTACTTC.

This clonotype was counted many times. The chain combines TRBV7-9 with TRBJ2-7; D gene unclear. Trimming left V 0 bases short and J 2 bases short, with 14 bases between. From germline, CDR1 is SEHNR and CDR2 FQNEAQ (reference sequence). This CDR3 is 16 amino acids long. CDR3 amino acids: CASSLARSGGPYEQYV. Written as DNA, the CDR3 is TGTGCCAGCAGCTTAGCGCGCTCGGGCGGACCCTACGAGCAGTACGTC.

This chain joins TRBV5-1 and TRBJ2-3; the D is unclear. CDR3 length: 14 residues. Germline V gene data show CDR1 as SGHRS and CDR2 as YFSETQ. Trimming stripped 2 bases from V and 6 bases from J, with 13 bases between. The DNA for the CDR3 is TGCGCCAGCAGCTTTACTATGTCTCCGGATACGCAGTATTTT. It yields the protein CASSFTMSPDTQYF.

This chain links TRBV9 with TRBJ2-7; no definite D call. The germline CDR1 and CDR2 sequences are SGDLS and YYNGEE. V was pared by 4 bases and J by 9 bases, with 17 bases between. The CDR3 extends over 13 amino acids. CDR3: CASSRFDPIGQYV. In nucleotides, the CDR3 is TGTGCCAGCAGCCGATTCGACCCGATCGGGCAGTACGTC.

This clonotype was observed at least ten times. In DNA, the CDR3 is TGTGCCAGCTCCCCGCCTCCAGGGTACCAAGAGACCCAGTACTTC. Encoded protein: CASSPPPGYQETQYF. The chain uses TRBV18 and TRBJ2-5; a possible D gene is TRBD1 (5 bases). V lost 6 bases, J lost 0 bases, and 14 bases lay in between. CDR3 length: 15 amino acids. The germline V gene encodes CDR1 KGHSH and CDR2 LQKENI.

This clonotype was counted a few times. The chain couples TRBV2 to TRBJ1-6; D is unclear. Germline CDR1 is SNHLY and CDR2 is FYNNEI. Trimming shortened V by 6 bases and J by 8 bases, and 8 bases separated the two germline ends. CDR3 length equals 12 residues. The CDR3 DNA reads TGTGCCAGCAGCGACGGGGATTCACCCCTCCACTTT. It yields the protein CASSDGDSPLHF.

This clonotype was picked up a small number of times. The V gene is TRBV10-3, the J gene TRBJ1-5, with D possibly TRBD1 on 6 matching bases. V was trimmed by 2 bases and J by 5 bases, leaving 13 bases between them. Germline-derived CDR1 and CDR2 are ENHRY and SYGVKD. The CDR3 covers 15 residues. The CDR3 bases are TGTGCCATCAGTGAGACGGACAGCTCATATCAGCCCCAGCATTTT. This encodes CAISETDSSYQPQHF.

This clonotype was detected a few times. The genes are TRBV7-2 and TRBJ2-7; no definite D call. V dropped 4 bases and J dropped 6 bases, with 13 bases sitting between them. Germline V gene sequence: CDR1 SGHTA, CDR2 FQGNSA. This CDR3 has 13 amino acids. The CDR3: CASSSPPLPEQYF. The CDR3 DNA follows: TGTGCCAGCAGCTCTCCCCCCCTCCCCGAGCAGTACTTC. Using reference TRBV7-2 and TRBJ2-7 for the parts outside the CDR3, the full variable domain is GAGVSQSPSNKVTEKGKDVELRCDPISGHTALYWYRQSLGQGLEFLIYFQGNSAPDKSGLPSDRFSAERTGGSVSTLTIQRTQQEDSAVYLCASSSPPLPEQYFGPGTRLTVT.

The V gene is TRBV4-2, the J gene TRBJ2-2; TRBD2 is a possible D gene (5 bases). This CDR3 spans 15 amino acids. The ends were cut back, 3 bases at V and 5 bases at J, with 13 bases in the middle. Looked up from germline, CDR1 is LGHNA and CDR2 is YNFKEQ. Here the CDR3 reads CASSHAPRETGELFF. In DNA, the CDR3 is TGTGCCAGCAGCCACGCTCCTAGGGAGACCGGGGAGCTGTTTTTT.

V and J are TRBV7-9 and TRBJ1-4; TRBD1 matches 8 bases. The V segment lost 5 bases and the J segment 6 bases; nucleotides outside the gene matches: 11. Germline CDR1 is SEHNR and CDR2 is FQNEAQ (reference sequence). CDR3 size: 16 residues. The CDR3 sequence: CASSPQGQGLHEKLFF. CDR3 coding DNA: TGTGCCAGCAGCCCACAAGGACAGGGCCTGCATGAAAAACTGTTTTTT. Together with reference TRBV7-9 and TRBJ1-4, the CDR3 gives the full variable domain: DTGVSQNPRHKITKRGQNVTFRCDPISEHNRLYWYRQTLGQGPEFLTYFQNEAQLEKSRLLSDRFSAERPKGSFSTLEIQRTEQGDSAMYLCASSPQGQGLHEKLFFGSGTQLSVL.

The V call is TRBV12-3 or TRBV12-4, the J call TRBJ2-3; D not certain. The CDR3 is made up of 14 amino acids. V lost 6 bases and J 4 bases, leaving 14 bases between the germline ends. CDR3 bases: TGTGCCAGCAGCCCTACGGTCGGCGCAGATACGCAGTATTTT. It translates to CASSPTVGADTQYF.

The rearrangement uses TRBV5-1 and TRBJ1-4, with 7 positions matching TRBD1. V was pared by 4 bases and J by 5 bases, with 11 bases of the junction left unmatched. The CDR3 contains 16 residues. The germline gives CDR1 SGHRS, CDR2 YFSETQ. For the CDR3, the DNA is TGCGCCAGCAGCCTTCAAGAAGGGGGCGCAAATGAAAAACTGTTTTTT. Protein sequence: CASSLQEGGANEKLFF.

The CDR3 spells CASSPRTAAGRTTPDTQYF. For the CDR3, the DNA is TGTGCCAGCAGCCCTAGGACAGCTGCCGGGCGGACTACCCCAGATACGCAGTATTTT. The chain has TRBV7-9 and TRBJ2-3; D possibly uses TRBD1 or TRBD2 (6 bases each). The CDR3 is 19 residues long. Between the trimmed V and J ends, which lost 5 bases and 4 bases, there was a span of 28 bases. Looked up from germline, CDR1 is SEHNR and CDR2 is FQNEAQ (reference sequence).

This clonotype came up a few times. The chain carries TRBV3-1 and TRBJ1-4; D gene uncertain. Germline loops: CDR1 LGHDT, CDR2 YNNKEL (reference sequence). With 3 bases removed from V and 7 bases from J, the gap between germline ends came to 9 bases. The CDR3 spans 13 residues. The CDR3 DNA reads as TGTGCCAGCAGCCAGACTGAGGGTGAAAAACTGTTTTTT. Encoded protein: CASSQTEGEKLFF.

The rearrangement joins TRBV6-5 to TRBJ2-7; 9 positions match TRBD1. This CDR3 region has 15 residues. The V gene end was trimmed by 6 bases and the J gene end by 4 bases; junction bases not matched to a gene: 10. Germline CDR1 is MNHEY and CDR2 is SVGAGI. The CDR3, as DNA: TGTGCCAGCAGGCTTAGACAGGGGGGGAGGTACGAGCAGTACTTC. Amino acids: CASRLRQGGRYEQYF.